This TCR beta chain came from a study of blood T cell repertoires in COVID-19. Background on the study: Sample material is recorded as cDNA or gDNA derived from T cells, B-cell-depleted T cells, or PBMCs.

This clone was observed once. The data were produced by immunoSEQ multiplex PCR, yet TCRdb's version contains in-frame clones alone and is incomplete. The sample shows approximately 410,000 clones, 86% of them seen only once. The CDR3 has 17 residues. J was trimmed by 3 bases and V by 2 bases; bases with no gene match: 11. Germline CDR1 is SNHLY and CDR2 is FYNNEI. The rearrangement links TRBV2 to TRBJ2-5; 8 bases fit TRBD2. The receptor comes from a young woman with active or convalescent COVID-19. Sequencing was carried out using peripheral blood. As DNA, the CDR3 is TGTGCCAGCAGTGAAAAACATCTGGGCGGGAGGAAAGAGACCCAGTACTTC. Its protein product is CASSEKHLGGRKETQYF.